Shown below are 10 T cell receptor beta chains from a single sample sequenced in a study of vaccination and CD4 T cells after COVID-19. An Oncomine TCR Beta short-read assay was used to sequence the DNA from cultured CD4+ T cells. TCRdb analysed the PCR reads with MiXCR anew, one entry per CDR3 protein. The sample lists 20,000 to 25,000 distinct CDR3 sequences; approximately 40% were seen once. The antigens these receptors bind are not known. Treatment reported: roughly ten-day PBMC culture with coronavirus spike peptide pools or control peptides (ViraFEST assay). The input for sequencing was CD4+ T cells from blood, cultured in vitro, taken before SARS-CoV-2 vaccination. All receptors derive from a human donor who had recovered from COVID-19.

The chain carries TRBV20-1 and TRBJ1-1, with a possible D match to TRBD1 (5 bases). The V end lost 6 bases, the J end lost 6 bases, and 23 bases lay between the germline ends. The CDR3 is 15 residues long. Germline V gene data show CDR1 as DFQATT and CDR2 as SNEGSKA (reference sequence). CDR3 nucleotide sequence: TGCAGTGCGCAGAGGGCGTTTTGGGGGTCCGCTGAAGCTTTCTTT. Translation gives CSAQRAFWGSAEAFF.

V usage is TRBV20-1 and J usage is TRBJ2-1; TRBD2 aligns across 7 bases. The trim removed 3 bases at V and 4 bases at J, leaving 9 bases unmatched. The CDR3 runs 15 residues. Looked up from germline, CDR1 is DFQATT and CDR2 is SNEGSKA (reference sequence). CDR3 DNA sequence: TGCAGTGCTAGTAGGCTAGCGGACCCATACAATGAGCAGTTCTTC. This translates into CSASRLADPYNEQFF.

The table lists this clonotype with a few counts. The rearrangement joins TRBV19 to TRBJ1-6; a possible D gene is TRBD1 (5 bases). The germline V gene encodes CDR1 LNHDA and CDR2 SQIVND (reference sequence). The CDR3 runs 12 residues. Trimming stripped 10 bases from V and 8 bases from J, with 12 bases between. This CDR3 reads CATRGGDSPLHF. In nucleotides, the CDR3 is TGTGCCACCCGGGGGGGGGATTCACCCCTCCACTTT.

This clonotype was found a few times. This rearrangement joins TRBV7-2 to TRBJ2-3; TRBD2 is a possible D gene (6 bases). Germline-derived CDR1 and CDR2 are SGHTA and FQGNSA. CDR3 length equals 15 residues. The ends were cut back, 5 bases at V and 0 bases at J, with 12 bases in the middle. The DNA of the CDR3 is TGTGCCAGCAGCCGGGACTTTCAAAGCACAGATACGCAGTATTTT. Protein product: CASSRDFQSTDTQYF.

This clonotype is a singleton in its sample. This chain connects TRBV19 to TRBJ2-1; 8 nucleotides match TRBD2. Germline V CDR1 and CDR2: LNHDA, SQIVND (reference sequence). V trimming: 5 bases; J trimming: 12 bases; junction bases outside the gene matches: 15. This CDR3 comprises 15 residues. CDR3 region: CASSFGRALEQVQFF. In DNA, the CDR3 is TGTGCCAGTAGTTTCGGGAGGGCCCTCGAGCAGGTGCAGTTCTTC.

The CDR3, as DNA: TGTGCCAGCAGTCCCCTGACTAGTTCCACCGGGGAGCTGTTTTTT. This encodes CASSPLTSSTGELFF. V gene TRBV28 combines with J gene TRBJ2-2; D might be TRBD2 (6 bases). The germline V gene has CDR1 MDHEN and CDR2 SYDVKM. Trimming removed 5 bases from V and 4 bases from J, with 14 bases in between. The CDR3 has 15 amino acids.

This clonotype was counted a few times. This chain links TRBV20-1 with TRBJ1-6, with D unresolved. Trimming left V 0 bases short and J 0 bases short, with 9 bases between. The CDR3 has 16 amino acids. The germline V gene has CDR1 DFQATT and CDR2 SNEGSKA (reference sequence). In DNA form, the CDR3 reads TGCAGTGCTAGAGATTCGGGGAGCTCCTATAATTCACCCCTCCACTTT. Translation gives CSARDSGSSYNSPLHF.

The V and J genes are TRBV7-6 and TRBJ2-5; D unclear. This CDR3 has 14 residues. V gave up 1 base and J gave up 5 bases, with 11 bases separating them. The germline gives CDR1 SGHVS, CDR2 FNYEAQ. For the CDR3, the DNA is TGTGCCAGCAGCTTAGTCCCCTCCAGTGAGACCCAGTACTTC. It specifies CASSLVPSSETQYF.

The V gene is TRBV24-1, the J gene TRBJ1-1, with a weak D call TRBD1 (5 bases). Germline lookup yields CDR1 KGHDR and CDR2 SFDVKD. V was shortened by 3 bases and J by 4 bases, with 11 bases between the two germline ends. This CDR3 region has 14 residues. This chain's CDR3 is CATSDGDGGTEAFF. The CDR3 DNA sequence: TGTGCCACCAGTGATGGGGACGGCGGCACTGAAGCTTTCTTT.

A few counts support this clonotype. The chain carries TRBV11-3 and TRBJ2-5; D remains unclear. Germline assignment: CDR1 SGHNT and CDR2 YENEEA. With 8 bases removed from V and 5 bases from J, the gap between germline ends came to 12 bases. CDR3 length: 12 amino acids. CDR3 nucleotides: TGTGCCAGCGAAGGGTTCCCGGAGACCCAGTACTTC. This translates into CASEGFPETQYF.